Presented here are 19 T cell receptor beta chains from one specimen sequenced in a study of PD-L1 blockade in urothelial cancer. Using immunoSEQ multiplex PCR, the repertoire was profiled, and TCRdb retains in-frame clones only, with some absent. This table has roughly 1,200 clones, about 39% appearing once. This material consisted of tumor tissue, taken before atezolizumab (anti-PD-L1) treatment. All receptors come from a man in his sixties with urothelial cancer.

The V gene is TRBV18, the J gene TRBJ1-4; 8 nucleotides match TRBD1. Losses at the gene ends were 2 bases for V and 7 bases for J; bases not matched to a gene: 15. This CDR3 is 18 amino acids long. CDR1 and CDR2 from the germline V gene are KGHSH and LQKENI. The CDR3 protein is CASSPNRGFGRLGEKLFF. The CDR3 region has the DNA TGTGCCAGCTCACCAAACAGGGGGTTTGGTCGATTAGGTGAAAAACTGTTTTTT. Full variable domain (remainder filled in from reference TRBV18 and TRBJ1-4): NAGVMQNPRHLVRRRGQEARLRCSPMKGHSHVYWYRQLPEEGLKFMVYLQKENIIDESGMPKERFSAEFPKEGPSILRIQQVVRGDSAAYFCASSPNRGFGRLGEKLFFGSGTQLSVL.

This rearrangement joins TRBV15 to TRBJ1-2; D not resolved. The CDR3 totals 14 residues. Germline-derived CDR1 and CDR2 are LNHNV and YYDKDF (reference sequence). V lost 0 bases, J lost 1 base, and 6 bases lay in between. DNA for the CDR3: TGTGCCACCAGCAGAGAAGGCTTTAACTATGGCTACACCTTC. Its translation is CATSREGFNYGYTF.

This clone showed up just a few times. The gene calls are TRBV19 and TRBJ2-3; 8 positions match TRBD1. J gave up 4 bases and V 5 bases, and 8 bases lay outside the gene matches. The CDR3 runs to 15 residues. The V gene's germline CDR1 is LNHDA and CDR2 SQIVND (reference sequence). The CDR3 DNA is TGTGCCAGTAGTTGGCAGGGGGCCCAGCCAGATACGCAGTATTTT. Amino acid sequence: CASSWQGAQPDTQYF.

The J gene is TRBJ2-1, the V gene TRBV19; perhaps TRBD1 as D (7 bases). The germline V gene encodes CDR1 LNHDA and CDR2 SQIVND (reference sequence). The CDR3 extends over 15 amino acids. V was trimmed by 5 bases and J by 2 bases, leaving 13 bases between them. CDR3 DNA: TGTGCCAGTAGTCCAGGGGGGTGGGCCTACAATGAGCAGTTCTTC. Amino acids: CASSPGGWAYNEQFF.

The J gene is TRBJ1-5, the V gene TRBV6-1; a possible D gene is TRBD1 (5 bases). This CDR3 is 15 amino acids long. Germline-derived CDR1 and CDR2 are MNHNS and SASEGT. Trimming removed 0 bases at V and 2 bases at J, with 8 bases between. The CDR3 nucleotides read TGTGCCAGCAGTGAAGCGAGGGGCGGCAATCAGCCCCAGCATTTT. It encodes CASSEARGGNQPQHF.

The chain links TRBV19 to TRBJ2-3; D remains ambiguous. The CDR3 totals 11 residues. Between the trimmed V and J ends, which lost 4 bases and 2 bases, there was a span of 1 base. Per germline, CDR1 LNHDA and CDR2 SQIVND (reference sequence). CDR3 in amino acids: CASSNTDTQYF. The CDR3 nucleotides read TGTGCCAGTAGTAACACAGATACGCAGTATTTT. Variable domain in full (rest from reference TRBV19 and TRBJ2-3): DGGITQSPKYLFRKEGQNVTLSCEQNLNHDAMYWYRQDPGQGLRLIYYSQIVNDFQKGDIAEGYSVSREKKESFPLTVTSAQKNPTAFYLCASSNTDTQYFGPGTRLTVL.

V gene TRBV14 combines with J gene TRBJ2-7; no firm D call. Germline lookup yields CDR1 SGHDN and CDR2 FVKESK. CDR3 length: 15 residues. Trimming took off 1 base at V and 6 bases at J, with 16 bases between the two ends. CDR3 sequence reads: CASSQVIAATSEQYF. In nucleotides, the CDR3 is TGTGCCAGCAGCCAAGTCATCGCTGCCACCAGCGAGCAGTACTTC.

In its sample, this clone is large. V gene TRBV6-8 combines with J gene TRBJ2-3; TRBD1 might be the D (6 bases). CDR3 length: 14 amino acids. The germline V gene encodes CDR1 MNHGY and CDR2 SAAAGT. Trimming took 6 bases from V and 0 from J, leaving 10 bases between them. CDR3 coding DNA: TGTGCCAGCAGGGACAGCACTAGCACAGATACGCAGTATTTT. It yields the protein CASRDSTSTDTQYF.

This clone was counted a few times. V gene TRBV7-4 combines with J gene TRBJ2-5; the D is unclear. CDR1 and CDR2 (germline): SGHVT, SQSDAQ. There are 13 residues in the CDR3. V lost 1 base to trimming and J lost 5 bases, with 8 bases between them. CDR3 nucleotides: TGTGCCAGCAGCTTAGGCCCTGCGGAGACCCAGTACTTC. The encoded protein is CASSLGPAETQYF.

The rearrangement uses TRBV19 and TRBJ1-5; 7 bases agree with TRBD1. The junction had 10 bases not matched to a gene; V was cut back by 5 bases and J by 6 bases. The CDR3 has 15 residues. The germline V gene has CDR1 LNHDA and CDR2 SQIVND (reference sequence). The CDR3, as DNA: TGTGCCAGTAGTCTGACAGGTCCAGGGGGTCAGCCCCAGCATTTT. This translates into CASSLTGPGGQPQHF.

The chain's CDR3 is CASSQTGTSGEETQYF. The CDR3 DNA is TGCGCCAGCAGCCAGACCGGGACTAGCGGGGAGGAGACCCAGTACTTC. The gene calls are TRBV4-1 and TRBJ2-5; 13 nucleotides agree with TRBD2. Germline V gives CDR1 MGHRA, CDR2 YSYEKL. This CDR3 is built from 16 residues. The J segment lost 5 bases and the V segment lost 3 bases, leaving 6 bases of the junction unmatched.

V usage is TRBV9 and J usage is TRBJ2-1; D unresolved. The CDR3 covers 17 residues. The V gene's germline CDR1 is SGDLS and CDR2 YYNGEE. The V and J ends lost 5 bases and 0 bases respectively, with 18 bases between them. In nucleotides, the CDR3 is TGTGCCAGCAGTGAAAAAAGATACAACGCCTCCTACAATGAGCAGTTCTTC. Its protein is CASSEKRYNASYNEQFF. The variable domain in full, with the rest retrieved from reference TRBV9 and TRBJ2-1, is DSGVTQTPKHLITATGQRVTLRCSPRSGDLSVYWYQQSLDQGLQFLIQYYNGEERAKGNILERFSAQQFPDLHSELNLSSLELGDSALYFCASSEKRYNASYNEQFFGPGTRLTVL.

The chain links TRBV9 to TRBJ1-2; tentative D call: TRBD1 (6 bases). Between the trimmed V and J ends, which lost 2 bases and 3 bases, there was a span of 14 bases. The CDR3 totals 15 residues. Germline CDR1 SGDLS, CDR2 YYNGEE. CDR3 DNA sequence: TGTGCCAGCAGCGTGAACGAACAGGGCTACTATGGCTACACCTTC. Its protein is CASSVNEQGYYGYTF. The whole variable domain, filled in from reference TRBV9 and TRBJ1-2, reads DSGVTQTPKHLITATGQRVTLRCSPRSGDLSVYWYQQSLDQGLQFLIQYYNGEERAKGNILERFSAQQFPDLHSELNLSSLELGDSALYFCASSVNEQGYYGYTFGSGTRLTVV.

In its sample, this clone is medium-sized (0.01 to 0.1%). V usage is TRBV7-5 and J usage is TRBJ1-1. TRBV7-5 is classified as a pseudogene. The CDR3 totals 15 residues. The CDR3 is CASSLGEGGAMRAFF. The DNA for the CDR3 is TGTGCCAGCAGCTTAGGAGAAGGGGGGGCGATGAGAGCTTTCTTT.

This clone was seen once. This chain connects TRBV30 to TRBJ2-2; D is unclear. This CDR3 comprises 14 residues. Trimming pared 6 bases from V and 2 bases from J, leaving 13 bases between. Per germline, CDR1 GTSNPN and CDR2 SVGIG (reference sequence). The CDR3 region is CACPFADNTGELFF. CDR3 DNA: TGTGCCTGCCCCTTTGCGGATAACACCGGGGAGCTGTTTTTT.

The chain recombines TRBV28 with TRBJ1-4; 9 bases match TRBD1. The CDR3 length is 15 residues. J gave up 12 bases and V 10 bases, and 18 bases lay outside the gene matches. CDR1 is MDHEN and CDR2 is SYDVKM in the germline V gene. CDR3 coding DNA: TGTGCCACCTTAATACCGGGACAGGGAATGAAGGAACTGTTTTTT. Its protein is CATLIPGQGMKELFF.

CDR3 loop: CASSLARDARDEQFF. Here the CDR3 DNA reads TGTGCCAGCTCACTCGCTAGGGACGCACGCGATGAGCAGTTCTTC. The rearrangement joins TRBV18 to TRBJ2-1; D tentatively fits TRBD1 or TRBD2 (5 bases each). CDR3 length equals 15 residues. Germline V CDR1 and CDR2: KGHSH, LQKENI. Deletions cut 4 bases from V and 8 bases from J, with 18 bases between.

This clone has only a few counts. V is TRBV6-8 and J is TRBJ2-1, with TRBD1 matching over 8 bases. This CDR3 has 15 amino acids. The J segment lost 4 bases and the V segment lost 2 bases, leaving 4 bases of the junction unmatched. CDR1 MNHGY and CDR2 SAAAGT come from the germline V gene. The CDR3 bases are TGTGCCAGCAGTTACGTACAGGGGGTTTACAATGAGCAGTTCTTC. This encodes CASSYVQGVYNEQFF.

The rearrangement joins TRBV19 to TRBJ2-1; D gene uncertain. Germline loops: CDR1 LNHDA, CDR2 SQIVND (reference sequence). The length of the CDR3 is 15 residues. The V gene lost 2 bases and the J gene lost 7 bases, with 15 bases spanning the gap. CDR3 sequence (DNA): TGTGCCAGTAGTATATCCAGCGAGAGCTATAATGAGCAGTTCTTC. Translation: CASSISSESYNEQFF.